In this sample, the clone carrying this TCR beta chain turned up a few times. Its antigen is unknown. The CDR3 totals 17 residues. Germline loops: CDR1 SGHRS, CDR2 YFSETQ. V lost 4 bases to trimming and J lost 6 bases; unmatched junction nucleotides: 13. The sample originates from a study of CD8 T cells in ankylosing spondylitis. By quantitative 5'-RACE with molecular barcodes, the TCR beta libraries were made. TCRdb reprocessed the 5' RACE reads with MiXCR, giving one entry per CDR3 protein. The table has under 150,000 distinct CDR3 sequences, approximately 17% seen once; the top ten hold around a third. The study, taken as a whole, reports: A motif in TCR beta, a set of eight highly homologous variants, appeared characteristic of ankylosing spondylitis blood. Relatively scarce in peripheral blood, disease-linked clones were CD8+.

The clonotype originates from a male donor with ankylosing spondylitis. The sequenced material came from blood, either unsorted or a sorted T cell fraction (not recorded which). This chain uses TRBV5-1 with TRBJ2-2; 9 bases fit TRBD1. The CDR3 sequence: CASSPNGRDREAGELFF. In DNA, the CDR3 is TGCGCCAGCAGCCCTAACGGCCGGGACAGGGAAGCCGGGGAGCTGTTTTTT.